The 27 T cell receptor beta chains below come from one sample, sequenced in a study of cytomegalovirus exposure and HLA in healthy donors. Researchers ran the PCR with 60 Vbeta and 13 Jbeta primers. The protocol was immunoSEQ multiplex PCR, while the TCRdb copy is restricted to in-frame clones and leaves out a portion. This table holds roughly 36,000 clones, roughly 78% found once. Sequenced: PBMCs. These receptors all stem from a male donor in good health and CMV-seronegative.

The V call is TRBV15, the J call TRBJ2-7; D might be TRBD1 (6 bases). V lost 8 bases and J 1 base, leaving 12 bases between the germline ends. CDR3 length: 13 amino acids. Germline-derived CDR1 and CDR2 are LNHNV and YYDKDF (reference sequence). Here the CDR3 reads CATGHRESYEQYF. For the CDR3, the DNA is TGTGCCACCGGACACAGGGAATCCTACGAGCAGTACTTC.

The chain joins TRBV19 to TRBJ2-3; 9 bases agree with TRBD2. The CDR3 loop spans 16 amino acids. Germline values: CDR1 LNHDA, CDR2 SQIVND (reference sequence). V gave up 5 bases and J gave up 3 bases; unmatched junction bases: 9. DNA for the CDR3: TGTGCCAGTAGTTGGGCGGGGGGGCCAGGAACAGATACGCAGTATTTT. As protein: CASSWAGGPGTDTQYF.

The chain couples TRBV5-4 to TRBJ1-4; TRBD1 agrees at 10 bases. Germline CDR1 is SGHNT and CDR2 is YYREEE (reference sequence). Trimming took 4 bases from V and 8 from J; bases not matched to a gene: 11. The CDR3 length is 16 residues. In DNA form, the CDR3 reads TGTGCCAGCAGCGTCGGGGGCCGGGACAGGGGAGAAAAACTGTTTTTT. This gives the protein CASSVGGRDRGEKLFF. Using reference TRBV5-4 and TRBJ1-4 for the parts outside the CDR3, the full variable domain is ETGVTQSPTHLIKTRGQQVTLRCSSQSGHNTVSWYQQALGQGPQFIFQYYREEENGRGNFPPRFSGLQFPNYSSELNVNALELDDSALYLCASSVGGRDRGEKLFFGSGTQLSVL.

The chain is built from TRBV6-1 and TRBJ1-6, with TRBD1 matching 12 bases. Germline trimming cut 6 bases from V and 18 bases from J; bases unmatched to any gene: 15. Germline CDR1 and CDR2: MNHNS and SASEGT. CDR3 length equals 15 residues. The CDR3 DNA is TGTGCCAGCAGAGCCTCCGGGACAGGGGGCCGGCCGCCCCACTTT. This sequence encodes CASRASGTGGRPPHF.

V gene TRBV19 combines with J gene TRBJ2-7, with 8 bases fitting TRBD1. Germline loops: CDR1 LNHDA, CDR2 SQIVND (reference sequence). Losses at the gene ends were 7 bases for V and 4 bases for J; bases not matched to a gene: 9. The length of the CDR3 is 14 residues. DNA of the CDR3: TGTGCCAGTAATGCGACAGGGGTTAAATACGAGCAGTACTTC. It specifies CASNATGVKYEQYF.

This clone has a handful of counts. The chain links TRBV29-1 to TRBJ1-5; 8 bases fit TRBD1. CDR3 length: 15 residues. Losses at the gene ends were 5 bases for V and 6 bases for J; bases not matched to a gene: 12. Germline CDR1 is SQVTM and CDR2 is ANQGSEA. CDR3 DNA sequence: TGCAGCGTTAATAGTGGACAGGGTCCTCTTCAGCCCCAGCATTTT. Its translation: CSVNSGQGPLQPQHF.

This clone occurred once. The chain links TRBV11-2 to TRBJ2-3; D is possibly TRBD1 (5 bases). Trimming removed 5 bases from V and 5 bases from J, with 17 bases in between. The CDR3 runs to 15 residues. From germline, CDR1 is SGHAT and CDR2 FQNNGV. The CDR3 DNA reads TGTGCCAGCAGCCCAGACAGTCATAAGGGAGATACGCAGTATTTT. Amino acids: CASSPDSHKGDTQYF.

The chain's CDR3 is CASNPAGAKNIQYF. CDR3 in DNA: TGTGCCAGCAACCCTGCGGGCGCCAAAAACATTCAGTACTTC. The chain recombines TRBV27 with TRBJ2-4, with D tentatively TRBD2 (5 bases). V shed 7 bases and J shed 1 base, with 11 bases lying between them. The CDR3 is 14 amino acids. Germline V gene lookup returns CDR1 MNHEY and CDR2 SMNVEV (reference sequence).

This CDR3 reads CAVGSGGTGYGEQFF. The CDR3 DNA sequence: TGTGCCGTTGGAAGCGGGGGGACAGGTTACGGTGAGCAGTTCTTC. The chain combines TRBV7-9 with TRBJ2-1; D is perhaps TRBD2 (9 bases). The germline V gene encodes CDR1 SEHNR and CDR2 FQNEAQ (reference sequence). The V end was cut by 11 bases, the J end by 9 bases, with 26 bases between. The CDR3 sequence is 15 residues long.

The CDR3 DNA sequence: TGTGCCATCAAAGCGGGGGCATCTACCTACGAGCAGTACTTC. Its protein is CAIKAGASTYEQYF. This chain connects TRBV10-3 to TRBJ2-7; TRBD2 aligns across 8 bases. V lost 7 bases and J lost 2; bases outside the gene matches: 7. The CDR3 loop spans 14 amino acids. Germline V lookup: CDR1 ENHRY, CDR2 SYGVKD.

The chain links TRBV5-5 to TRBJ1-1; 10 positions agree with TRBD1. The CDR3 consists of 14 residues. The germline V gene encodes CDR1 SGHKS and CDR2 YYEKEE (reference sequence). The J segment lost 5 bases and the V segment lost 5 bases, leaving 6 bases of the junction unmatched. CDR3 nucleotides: TGTGCCAGCAGTCGACAGGGGGCAGATACTGAAGCTTTCTTT. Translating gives CASSRQGADTEAFF.

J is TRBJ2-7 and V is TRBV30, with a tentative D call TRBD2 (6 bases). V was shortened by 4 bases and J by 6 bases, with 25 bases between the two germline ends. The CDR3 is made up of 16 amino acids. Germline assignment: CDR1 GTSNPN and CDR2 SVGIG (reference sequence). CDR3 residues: CAWKSGGGSILGEQYF. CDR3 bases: TGTGCCTGGAAATCAGGTGGAGGGTCAATACTAGGCGAGCAGTACTTC.

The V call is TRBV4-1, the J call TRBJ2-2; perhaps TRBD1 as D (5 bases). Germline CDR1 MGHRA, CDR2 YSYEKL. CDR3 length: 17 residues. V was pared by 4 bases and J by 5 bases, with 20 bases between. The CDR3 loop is CASSLREGVVWTGELFF. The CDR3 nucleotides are TGCGCCAGCAGCCTTAGAGAAGGGGTGGTTTGGACCGGGGAGCTGTTTTTT.

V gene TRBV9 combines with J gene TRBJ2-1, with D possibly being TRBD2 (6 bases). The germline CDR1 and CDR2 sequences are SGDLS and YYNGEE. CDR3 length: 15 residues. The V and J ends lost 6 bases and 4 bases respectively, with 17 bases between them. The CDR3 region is CASNPVGSGYNEQFF. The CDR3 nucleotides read TGTGCCAGCAACCCGGTTGGTAGCGGATACAATGAGCAGTTCTTC.

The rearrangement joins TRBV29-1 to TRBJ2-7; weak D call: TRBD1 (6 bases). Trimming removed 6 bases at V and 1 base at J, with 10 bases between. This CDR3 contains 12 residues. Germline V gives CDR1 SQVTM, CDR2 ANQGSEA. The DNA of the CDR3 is TGCAGCGTGCGACAGGAGTCCTACGAGCAGTACTTC. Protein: CSVRQESYEQYF.

The CDR3 bases are TGTGCCAGCAGCTTGGCAGGGGGGCCCACTGAAGCTTTCTTT. This gives the protein CASSLAGGPTEAFF. The chain uses TRBV5-4 and TRBJ1-1; TRBD1 aligns across 7 bases. Germline V gives CDR1 SGHNT, CDR2 YYREEE (reference sequence). CDR3 length: 14 residues. Trimming at V came to 0 bases and at J to 4 bases, leaving 3 bases not matched to a gene.

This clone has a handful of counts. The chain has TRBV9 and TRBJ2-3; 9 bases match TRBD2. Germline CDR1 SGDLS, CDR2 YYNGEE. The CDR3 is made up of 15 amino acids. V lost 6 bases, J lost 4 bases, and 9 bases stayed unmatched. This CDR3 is CASTRGGLASDTQYF. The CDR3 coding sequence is TGTGCCAGCACCCGGGGGGGACTAGCCTCAGATACGCAGTATTTT.

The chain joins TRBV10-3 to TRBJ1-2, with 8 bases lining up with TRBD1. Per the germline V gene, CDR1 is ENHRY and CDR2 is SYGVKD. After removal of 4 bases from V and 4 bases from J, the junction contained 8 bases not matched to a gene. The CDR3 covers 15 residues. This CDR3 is CAISVETGEVYGYTF. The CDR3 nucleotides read TGTGCCATCAGTGTTGAGACAGGGGAAGTCTATGGCTACACCTTC.

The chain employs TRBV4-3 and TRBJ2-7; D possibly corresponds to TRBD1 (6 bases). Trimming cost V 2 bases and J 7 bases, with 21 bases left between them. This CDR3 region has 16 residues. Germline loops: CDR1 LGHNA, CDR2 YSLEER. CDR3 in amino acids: CASSQITGTQEGEQYF. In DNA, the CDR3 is TGCGCCAGCAGCCAAATTACCGGGACACAAGAAGGTGAGCAGTACTTC.

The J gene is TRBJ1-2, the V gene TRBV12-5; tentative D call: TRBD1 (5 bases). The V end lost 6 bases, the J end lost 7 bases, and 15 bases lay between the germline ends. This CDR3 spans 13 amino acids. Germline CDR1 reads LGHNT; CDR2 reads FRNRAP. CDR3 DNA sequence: TGTGCTAGTGGCTCCTCCACAGGCGTTGGCTACACCTTC. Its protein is CASGSSTGVGYTF.

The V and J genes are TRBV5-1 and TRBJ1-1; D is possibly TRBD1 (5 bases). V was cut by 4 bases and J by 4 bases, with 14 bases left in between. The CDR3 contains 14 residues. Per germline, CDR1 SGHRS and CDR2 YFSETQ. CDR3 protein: CASSGAGVVTEAFF. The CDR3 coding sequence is TGCGCCAGCAGCGGAGCGGGGGTGGTCACTGAAGCTTTCTTT.

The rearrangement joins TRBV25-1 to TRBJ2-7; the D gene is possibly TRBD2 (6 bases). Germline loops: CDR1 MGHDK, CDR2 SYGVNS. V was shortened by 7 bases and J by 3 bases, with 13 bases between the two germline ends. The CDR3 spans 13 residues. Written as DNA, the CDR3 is TGTGCCAGCACGGCGGGGTTAAGCTACGAGCAGTACTTC. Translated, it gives CASTAGLSYEQYF.

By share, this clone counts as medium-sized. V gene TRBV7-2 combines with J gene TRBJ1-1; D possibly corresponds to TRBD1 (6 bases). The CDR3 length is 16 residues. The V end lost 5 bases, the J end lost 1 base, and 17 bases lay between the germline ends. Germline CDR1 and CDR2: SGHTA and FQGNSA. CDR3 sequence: CASSITTVQGNTEAFF. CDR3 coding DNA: TGTGCCAGCAGCATCACGACGGTACAGGGGAACACTGAAGCTTTCTTT.

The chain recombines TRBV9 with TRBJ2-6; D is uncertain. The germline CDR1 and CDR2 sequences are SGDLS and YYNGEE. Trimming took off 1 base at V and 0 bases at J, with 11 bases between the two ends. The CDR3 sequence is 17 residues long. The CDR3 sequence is CASSVTPHSSGANVLTF. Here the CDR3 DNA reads TGTGCCAGCAGCGTAACGCCACACAGCTCTGGGGCCAACGTCCTGACTTTC.

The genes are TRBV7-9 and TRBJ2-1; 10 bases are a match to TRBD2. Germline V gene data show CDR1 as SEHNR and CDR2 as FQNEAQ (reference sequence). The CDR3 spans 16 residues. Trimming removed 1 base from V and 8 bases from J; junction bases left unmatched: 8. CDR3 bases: TGTGCCAGCAGCTTAGTAAGGGCTAGCGGGGGCGATGAGCAGTTCTTC. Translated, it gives CASSLVRASGGDEQFF.

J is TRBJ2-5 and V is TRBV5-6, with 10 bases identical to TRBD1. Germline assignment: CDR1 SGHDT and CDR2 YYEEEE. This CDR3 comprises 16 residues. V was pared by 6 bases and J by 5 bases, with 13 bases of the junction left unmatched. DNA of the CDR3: TGTGCCAGCATCTTATGGGGACAGGGGACCTTGGAGACCCAGTACTTC. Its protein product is CASILWGQGTLETQYF. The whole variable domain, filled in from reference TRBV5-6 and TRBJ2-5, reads DAGVTQSPTHLIKTRGQQVTLRCSPKSGHDTVSWYQQALGQGPQFIFQYYEEEERQRGNFPDRFSGHQFPNYSSELNVNALLLGDSALYLCASILWGQGTLETQYFGPGTRLLVL.

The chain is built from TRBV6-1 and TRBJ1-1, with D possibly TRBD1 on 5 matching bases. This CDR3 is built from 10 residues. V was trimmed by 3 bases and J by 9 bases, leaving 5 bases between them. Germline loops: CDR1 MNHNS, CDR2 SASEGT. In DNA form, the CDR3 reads TGTGCCAGCAGTGAGGGGCAAGCTTTCTTT. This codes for CASSEGQAFF.